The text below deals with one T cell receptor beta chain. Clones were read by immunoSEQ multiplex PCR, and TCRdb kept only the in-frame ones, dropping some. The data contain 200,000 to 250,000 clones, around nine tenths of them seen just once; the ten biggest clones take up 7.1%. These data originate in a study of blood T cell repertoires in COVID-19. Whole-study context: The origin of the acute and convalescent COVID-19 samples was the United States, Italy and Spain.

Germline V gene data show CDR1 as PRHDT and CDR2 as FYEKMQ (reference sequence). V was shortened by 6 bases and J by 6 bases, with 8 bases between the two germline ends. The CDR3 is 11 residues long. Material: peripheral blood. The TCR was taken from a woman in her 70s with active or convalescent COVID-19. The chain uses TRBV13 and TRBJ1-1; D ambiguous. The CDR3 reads CASSWEAEAFF. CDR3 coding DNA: TGTGCCAGCAGTTGGGAGGCTGAAGCTTTCTTT.